The rows below give T cell receptor beta chains drawn from one sample of a study of Graves' ophthalmopathy and Graves' hyperthyroidism. Using its own MiXCR run on the multiplex PCR reads, TCRdb lists one record per CDR3 protein. The sample includes roughly 230,000 distinct CDR3 sequences, 20% to 25% of them seen just once. What was sequenced was peripheral blood. Receptors originate from a woman aged 50 to 65 with Graves' ophthalmopathy. The CDR3 runs from the conserved cysteine through the conserved F or W. The order of the fields is D gene, clone size, J gene, V gene, CDR3 protein, CDR3 DNA. D genes are given only for firm matches. Clone size appears in some rows only: once, few, many, or a class for an expanded clone.

d_call: NA
clone_size: NA
j_call: TRBJ2-2
v_call: TRBV18
cdr3_aa: CASSPQRKPLGELFF
cdr3_nt: TGTGCCAGCTCACCTCAGCGGAAGCCGTTAGGGGAGCTGTTTTTT

d_call: NA
clone_size: NA
j_call: TRBJ2-2
v_call: TRBV28
cdr3_aa: CANSLRGSTGELFF
cdr3_nt: TGTGCCAACAGTTTGAGGGGGAGTACCGGGGAGCTGTTTTTT

d_call: TRBD1
clone_size: many
j_call: TRBJ2-7
v_call: TRBV12-3/TRBV12-4
cdr3_aa: CASSPIQGAFNEQYF
cdr3_nt: TGTGCCAGCAGTCCGATACAGGGGGCGTTCAACGAGCAGTACTTC

d_call: TRBD2
clone_size: many
j_call: TRBJ2-5
v_call: TRBV7-3
cdr3_aa: CASSLGRSETQYF
cdr3_nt: TGTGCCAGCAGCCTCGGGAGGAGCGAGACCCAGTACTTC

d_call: NA
clone_size: few
j_call: TRBJ1-1
v_call: TRBV2
cdr3_aa: CASRAYGGNTEAFF
cdr3_nt: TGTGCCAGCAGAGCATACGGAGGCAACACTGAAGCTTTCTTT

d_call: NA
clone_size: few
j_call: TRBJ2-2
v_call: TRBV5-1
cdr3_aa: CASSPRTTGGLFF
cdr3_nt: TGCGCCAGCAGCCCCCGTACGACCGGGGGGCTGTTTTTT

d_call: TRBD2
clone_size: many
j_call: TRBJ2-5
v_call: TRBV2
cdr3_aa: CASSGASGQGTQYF
cdr3_nt: TGTGCCAGCAGTGGGGCTAGCGGGCAAGGGACCCAGTACTTC

d_call: NA
clone_size: once
j_call: TRBJ2-4
v_call: TRBV6-1
cdr3_aa: CASSPGTQAKNIQYF
cdr3_nt: TGTGCCAGCAGCCCCGGCACTCAGGCCAAAAACATTCAGTACTTC

d_call: NA
clone_size: NA
j_call: TRBJ1-2
v_call: TRBV12-3/TRBV12-4
cdr3_aa: CASSWAYGYTF
cdr3_nt: TGTGCCAGCAGTTGGGCCTATGGCTACACCTTC

d_call: NA
clone_size: NA
j_call: TRBJ2-2
v_call: TRBV6-2/TRBV6-3
cdr3_aa: CASRGLITGELFF
cdr3_nt: TGTGCCAGCAGAGGACTGATAACCGGGGAGCTGTTTTTT

d_call: NA
clone_size: many
j_call: TRBJ2-1
v_call: TRBV27
cdr3_aa: CASSLKGSGEQFF
cdr3_nt: TGTGCCAGCAGTTTGAAGGGAAGTGGTGAGCAGTTCTTC

d_call: TRBD2
clone_size: many
j_call: TRBJ2-5
v_call: TRBV5-1
cdr3_aa: CASSPTSGDATQYF
cdr3_nt: TGCGCCAGCAGCCCGACTAGCGGAGATGCGACCCAGTACTTC

d_call: NA
clone_size: many
j_call: TRBJ1-2
v_call: TRBV30
cdr3_aa: CAWSVQLRYTF
cdr3_nt: TGTGCCTGGAGTGTACAACTCCGCTACACCTTC

d_call: NA
clone_size: many
j_call: TRBJ2-7
v_call: TRBV18
cdr3_aa: CASSPFDSATYEQYF
cdr3_nt: TGTGCCAGCTCACCATTCGACAGCGCAACCTACGAGCAGTACTTC

d_call: TRBD1
clone_size: many
j_call: TRBJ2-7
v_call: TRBV2
cdr3_aa: CASSAFLTGTYEQYF
cdr3_nt: TGTGCCAGCAGTGCCTTTTTGACAGGGACCTACGAGCAGTACTTC

d_call: NA
clone_size: many
j_call: TRBJ2-7
v_call: TRBV7-2
cdr3_aa: CASSSLGAAYEQYF
cdr3_nt: TGTGCCAGCAGCTCCCTCGGGGCCGCCTACGAGCAGTACTTC

d_call: NA
clone_size: many
j_call: TRBJ1-1
v_call: TRBV6-5
cdr3_aa: CASSYTGFSEAFF
cdr3_nt: TGTGCCAGCAGTTACACAGGGTTTAGTGAAGCTTTCTTT

d_call: TRBD2
clone_size: NA
j_call: TRBJ2-7
v_call: TRBV5-1
cdr3_aa: CASSSTRGAGVTEQYF
cdr3_nt: TGCGCCAGCAGCTCGACCCGGGGAGCGGGAGTCACCGAGCAGTACTTC

d_call: NA
clone_size: NA
j_call: TRBJ2-6
v_call: TRBV12-3/TRBV12-4
cdr3_aa: CASSFRGAGTAGANVLTF
cdr3_nt: TGTGCCAGCAGTTTTAGGGGGGCAGGGACTGCCGGGGCCAACGTCCTGACTTTC

d_call: NA
clone_size: many
j_call: TRBJ1-5
v_call: TRBV19
cdr3_aa: CASSVTDGVNQPQHF
cdr3_nt: TGTGCCAGTAGTGTAACAGATGGGGTAAATCAGCCCCAGCATTTT

d_call: TRBD2
clone_size: many
j_call: TRBJ2-7
v_call: TRBV20-1
cdr3_aa: CSARDPLAGDEQYF
cdr3_nt: TGCAGTGCTAGAGATCCTCTAGCGGGAGACGAGCAGTACTTC

d_call: NA
clone_size: many
j_call: TRBJ1-5
v_call: TRBV28
cdr3_aa: CASSSTVQPQHF
cdr3_nt: TGTGCCAGCAGTTCGACAGTTCAGCCCCAGCATTTT

d_call: NA
clone_size: NA
j_call: TRBJ1-1
v_call: TRBV6-2/TRBV6-3
cdr3_aa: CASSYLMGMNTEACF
cdr3_nt: TGTGCCAGCAGTTACCTCATGGGCATGAACACTGAAGCTTGCTTT

d_call: TRBD2
clone_size: many
j_call: TRBJ2-7
v_call: TRBV27
cdr3_aa: CASYSPGRGSPYEQYF
cdr3_nt: TGTGCCAGCTATTCCCCTGGGCGCGGGAGTCCATACGAGCAGTACTTC

d_call: TRBD2
clone_size: many
j_call: TRBJ2-5
v_call: TRBV11-2
cdr3_aa: CASSPRLAGGSLQETQYF
cdr3_nt: TGTGCCAGCAGCCCCCGACTAGCGGGAGGGTCGCTACAAGAGACCCAGTACTTC

d_call: NA
clone_size: many
j_call: TRBJ2-2
v_call: TRBV11-2
cdr3_aa: CASSPLRTGELFF
cdr3_nt: TGTGCCAGCAGCCCGTTGCGCACCGGGGAGCTGTTTTTT

d_call: NA
clone_size: NA
j_call: TRBJ1-1
v_call: TRBV12-3/TRBV12-4
cdr3_aa: CASSLVPTQNTEAFF
cdr3_nt: TGTGCCAGCAGTTTGGTACCGACGCAGAACACTGAAGCTTTCTTT

d_call: TRBD2
clone_size: many
j_call: TRBJ2-7
v_call: TRBV6-2/TRBV6-3
cdr3_aa: CASSYPSGSYEQYF
cdr3_nt: TGTGCCAGCAGTTACCCTAGCGGGAGCTACGAGCAGTACTTC

d_call: NA
clone_size: NA
j_call: TRBJ2-7
v_call: TRBV7-9
cdr3_aa: CASSLVESRYGEQYF
cdr3_nt: TGTGCCAGCAGCTTAGTTGAGAGTAGGTACGGCGAGCAGTACTTC

d_call: NA
clone_size: NA
j_call: TRBJ2-7
v_call: TRBV7-3
cdr3_aa: CASSPLPGRTYEQYF
cdr3_nt: TGTGCCAGCAGCCCATTACCGGGACGGACCTACGAGCAGTACTTC

d_call: NA
clone_size: many
j_call: TRBJ2-5
v_call: TRBV28
cdr3_aa: CASSSSGAAYF
cdr3_nt: TGTGCCAGCAGTTCCTCGGGGGCGGCGTACTTC

d_call: NA
clone_size: many
j_call: TRBJ2-5
v_call: TRBV7-7
cdr3_aa: CASSLGGTQETQYF
cdr3_nt: TGTGCTAGCAGCTTAGGGGGGACCCAAGAGACCCAGTACTTC

d_call: TRBD1
clone_size: many
j_call: TRBJ1-1
v_call: TRBV29-1
cdr3_aa: CSVRKGNRGTEAFF
cdr3_nt: TGCAGCGTTCGTAAGGGGAACAGGGGCACTGAAGCTTTCTTT

d_call: TRBD1
clone_size: many
j_call: TRBJ1-1
v_call: TRBV19
cdr3_aa: CATSRQGITEAFF
cdr3_nt: TGTGCCACCTCCCGACAGGGGATCACTGAAGCTTTCTTT

d_call: TRBD1
clone_size: many
j_call: TRBJ2-5
v_call: TRBV12-3/TRBV12-4
cdr3_aa: CASSLATGDRETQYF
cdr3_nt: TGTGCCAGCAGTTTAGCGACAGGGGACCGCGAGACCCAGTACTTC

d_call: TRBD2
clone_size: many
j_call: TRBJ2-6
v_call: TRBV7-8
cdr3_aa: CASSPTGLDFSGANVLTF
cdr3_nt: TGTGCCAGCAGTCCTACGGGACTAGACTTCTCTGGGGCCAACGTCCTGACTTTC

d_call: NA
clone_size: many
j_call: TRBJ1-2
v_call: TRBV6-1
cdr3_aa: CASSKAGNYGYTF
cdr3_nt: TGTGCCAGCAGTAAGGCAGGAAACTATGGCTACACCTTC

d_call: NA
clone_size: few
j_call: TRBJ2-5
v_call: TRBV30
cdr3_aa: CAWSVGVSHTQETQYF
cdr3_nt: TGTGCCTGGAGTGTGGGGGTGTCCCACACCCAAGAGACCCAGTACTTC

d_call: NA
clone_size: many
j_call: TRBJ1-1
v_call: TRBV30
cdr3_aa: CAWSLSTEAFF
cdr3_nt: TGTGCCTGGTCCTTGTCCACTGAAGCTTTCTTT

d_call: NA
clone_size: few
j_call: TRBJ2-2
v_call: TRBV5-4
cdr3_aa: CASSSGLTGELFF
cdr3_nt: TGTGCCAGCAGCTCCGGCTTGACCGGGGAGCTGTTTTTT

d_call: NA
clone_size: many
j_call: TRBJ1-5
v_call: TRBV19
cdr3_aa: CASRKKSYQPQHF
cdr3_nt: TGTGCCAGTAGGAAAAAATCGTATCAGCCCCAGCATTTT

d_call: TRBD2
clone_size: many
j_call: TRBJ2-7
v_call: TRBV19
cdr3_aa: CASSTSGGDLFSGEQYF
cdr3_nt: TGTGCCAGTAGCACATCGGGGGGTGACTTATTTTCTGGCGAGCAGTACTTC

d_call: NA
clone_size: many
j_call: TRBJ1-1
v_call: TRBV7-2
cdr3_aa: CASSLVQGNTEAFF
cdr3_nt: TGTGCCAGCAGCTTAGTTCAGGGAAACACTGAAGCTTTCTTT

d_call: NA
clone_size: once
j_call: TRBJ1-1
v_call: TRBV6-1
cdr3_aa: CASSAIPLALNTEAFF
cdr3_nt: TGTGCCAGCAGTGCAATCCCGTTGGCCTTGAACACTGAAGCTTTCTTT

d_call: NA
clone_size: many
j_call: TRBJ1-1
v_call: TRBV29-1
cdr3_aa: CSVEQTGGRDTEAFF
cdr3_nt: TGCAGCGTTGAACAAACGGGGGGTAGGGACACTGAAGCTTTCTTT

d_call: NA
clone_size: few
j_call: TRBJ2-7
v_call: TRBV14
cdr3_aa: CASSQGSPSEQYF
cdr3_nt: TGTGCCAGCAGCCAAGGCTCCCCCAGCGAGCAGTACTTC

d_call: NA
clone_size: many
j_call: TRBJ2-7
v_call: TRBV28
cdr3_aa: CASSSNSASSYEQYF
cdr3_nt: TGTGCCAGCAGTTCGAATAGCGCTAGCTCCTACGAGCAGTACTTC

d_call: TRBD2
clone_size: NA
j_call: TRBJ2-3
v_call: TRBV13
cdr3_aa: CASSLSSGLTDTQYF
cdr3_nt: TGTGCCAGCAGCTTATCTAGCGGCCTCACAGATACGCAGTATTTT

d_call: NA
clone_size: many
j_call: TRBJ1-1
v_call: TRBV7-8
cdr3_aa: CASSLAMGYEAFF
cdr3_nt: TGTGCCAGCAGCTTAGCGATGGGCTATGAAGCTTTCTTT

d_call: NA
clone_size: many
j_call: TRBJ1-1
v_call: TRBV12-3/TRBV12-4
cdr3_aa: CASSSSLNTEAFF
cdr3_nt: TGTGCCAGCAGTTCCAGTCTGAACACTGAAGCTTTCTTT

d_call: TRBD1
clone_size: many
j_call: TRBJ2-2
v_call: TRBV6-1
cdr3_aa: CASSRGTGNTGELFF
cdr3_nt: TGTGCCAGCAGTCGGGGGACAGGGAACACCGGGGAGCTGTTTTTT

d_call: NA
clone_size: many
j_call: TRBJ1-6
v_call: TRBV28
cdr3_aa: CASWQQNSPLHF
cdr3_nt: TGTGCCAGCTGGCAGCAAAATTCACCCCTCCACTTT

d_call: NA
clone_size: many
j_call: TRBJ2-7
v_call: TRBV19
cdr3_aa: CDPSGTRIFYEQYF
cdr3_nt: TGTGACCCGTCCGGGACGAGGATTTTCTACGAGCAGTACTTC

d_call: NA
clone_size: many
j_call: TRBJ1-1
v_call: TRBV12-5
cdr3_aa: CASGPLTNTEAFF
cdr3_nt: TGTGCTAGTGGCCCTCTAACGAACACTGAAGCTTTCTTT

d_call: NA
clone_size: NA
j_call: TRBJ2-7
v_call: TRBV5-1
cdr3_aa: CASSLAQAAYEQYF
cdr3_nt: TGCGCCAGCAGCTTGGCTCAGGCGGCCTACGAGCAGTACTTC

d_call: NA
clone_size: many
j_call: TRBJ2-5
v_call: TRBV29-1
cdr3_aa: CSVGKMGAYQETQYF
cdr3_nt: TGCAGCGTTGGGAAAATGGGGGCCTACCAAGAGACCCAGTACTTC

d_call: NA
clone_size: many
j_call: TRBJ2-7
v_call: TRBV9
cdr3_aa: CASSVEPGAGEYF
cdr3_nt: TGTGCCAGCAGCGTAGAACCAGGGGCCGGGGAGTACTTC